The clone carrying this T cell receptor (beta chain) was found a few times. Antigen: not known. The CDR3 contains 10 residues. Germline V gene sequence: CDR1 SQVTM, CDR2 ANQGSEA. With 7 bases removed from V and 4 bases from J, the gap between germline ends came to 5 bases. One entry per CDR3 protein, called by TCRdb with MiXCR from the reads. The sample holds 600,000 to 800,000 distinct CDR3 sequences, approximately 24% seen once. This sample is drawn from a study of T cell repertoires in cytomegalovirus infection. As for the study in general: Based on public TCR beta signatures, there were indications of CMV infection and of a matching HLA type. Study results and limitations: Cumulated frequencies of public TCR beta families served to identify carriers of CMV plus the relevant HLA. The ex vivo response showed dominance by HLA-C-restricted CMV-specific TCR beta clonotypes.

The origin of this receptor is a human donor in good health (CMV status not recorded). Some clones in this sample may be carry-over from other donors' samples. The rearrangement links TRBV29-1 to TRBJ1-3, with D maybe TRBD1 (5 bases). Sequencing was done on a sample of CD8+ T cells from PBMCs. CDR3 protein: CSDRGNTIYF. In DNA, the CDR3 is TGCAGCGACAGGGGAAACACCATATATTTT.